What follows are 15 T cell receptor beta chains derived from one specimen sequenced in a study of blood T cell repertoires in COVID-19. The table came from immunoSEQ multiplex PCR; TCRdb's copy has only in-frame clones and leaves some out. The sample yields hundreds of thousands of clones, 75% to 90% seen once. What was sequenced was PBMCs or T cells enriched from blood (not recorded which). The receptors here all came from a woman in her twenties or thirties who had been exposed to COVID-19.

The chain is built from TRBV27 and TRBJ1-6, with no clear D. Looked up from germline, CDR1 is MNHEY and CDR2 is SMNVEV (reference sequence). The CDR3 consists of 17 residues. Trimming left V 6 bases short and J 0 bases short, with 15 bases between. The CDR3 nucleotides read TGTGCCAGCAGCCATAAGGAGGGCCTCTCCTATAATTCACCCCTCCACTTT. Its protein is CASSHKEGLSYNSPLHF.

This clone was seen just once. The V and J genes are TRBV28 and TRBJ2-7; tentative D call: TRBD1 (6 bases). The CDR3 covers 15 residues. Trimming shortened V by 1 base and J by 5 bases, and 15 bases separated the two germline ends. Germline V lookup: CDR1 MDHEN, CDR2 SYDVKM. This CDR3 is CASSLSLTGSNEQYF. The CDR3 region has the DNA TGTGCCAGCAGTTTATCCCTTACAGGGAGCAACGAGCAGTACTTC.

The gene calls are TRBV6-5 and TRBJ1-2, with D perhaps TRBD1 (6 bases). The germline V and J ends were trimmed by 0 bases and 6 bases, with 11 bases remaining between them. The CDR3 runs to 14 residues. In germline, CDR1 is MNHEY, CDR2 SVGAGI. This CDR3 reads CASSYSVGANGYTF. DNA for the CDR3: TGTGCCAGCAGTTACTCAGTGGGGGCAAATGGCTACACCTTC.

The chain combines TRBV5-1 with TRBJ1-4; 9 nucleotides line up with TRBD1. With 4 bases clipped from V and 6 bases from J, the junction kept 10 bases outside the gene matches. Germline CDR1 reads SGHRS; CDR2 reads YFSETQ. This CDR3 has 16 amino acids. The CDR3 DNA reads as TGCGCCAGCAGCAAACCTTATGACAGGGGGGATGAAAAACTGTTTTTT. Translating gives CASSKPYDRGDEKLFF.

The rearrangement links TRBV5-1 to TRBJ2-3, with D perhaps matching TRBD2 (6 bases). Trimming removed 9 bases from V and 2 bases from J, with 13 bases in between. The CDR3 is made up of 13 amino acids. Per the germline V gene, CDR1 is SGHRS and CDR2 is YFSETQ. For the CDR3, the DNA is TGCGCCACCCGGGACTTCATCACAGATACGCAGTATTTT. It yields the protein CATRDFITDTQYF.

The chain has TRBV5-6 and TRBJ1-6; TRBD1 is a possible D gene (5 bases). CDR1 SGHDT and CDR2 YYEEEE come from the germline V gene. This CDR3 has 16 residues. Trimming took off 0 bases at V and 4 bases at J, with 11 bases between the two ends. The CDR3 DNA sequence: TGTGCCAGCAGCTTGGTGTCAGGGAGGTATAATTCACCCCTCCACTTT. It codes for CASSLVSGRYNSPLHF. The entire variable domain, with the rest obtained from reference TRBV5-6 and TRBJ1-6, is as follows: DAGVTQSPTHLIKTRGQQVTLRCSPKSGHDTVSWYQQALGQGPQFIFQYYEEEERQRGNFPDRFSGHQFPNYSSELNVNALLLGDSALYLCASSLVSGRYNSPLHFGNGTRLTVT.

This chain's CDR3 is CATSDPWTETNTEAFF. Written as DNA, the CDR3 is TGTGCCACCAGTGATCCCTGGACAGAAACGAACACTGAAGCTTTCTTT. This chain uses TRBV24-1 with TRBJ1-1, with D tentatively TRBD1 (6 bases). The CDR3 spans 16 residues. V lost 3 bases and J 1 base, leaving 14 bases between the germline ends. Germline V CDR1 and CDR2: KGHDR, SFDVKD.

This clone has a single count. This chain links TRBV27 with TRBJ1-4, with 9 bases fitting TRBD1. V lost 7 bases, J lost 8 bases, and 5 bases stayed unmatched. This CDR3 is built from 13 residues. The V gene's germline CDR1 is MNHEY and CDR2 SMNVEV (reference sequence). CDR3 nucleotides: TGTGCCAGCAAGAGGACAGGGGACGAAAAACTGTTTTTT. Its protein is CASKRTGDEKLFF.

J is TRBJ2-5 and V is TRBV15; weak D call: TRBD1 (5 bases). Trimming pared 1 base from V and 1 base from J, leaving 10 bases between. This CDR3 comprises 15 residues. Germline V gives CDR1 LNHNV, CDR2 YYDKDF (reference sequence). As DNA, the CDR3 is TGTGCCACCAGCAGAGCGACAGTGATCCAAGAGACCCAGTACTTC. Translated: CATSRATVIQETQYF.

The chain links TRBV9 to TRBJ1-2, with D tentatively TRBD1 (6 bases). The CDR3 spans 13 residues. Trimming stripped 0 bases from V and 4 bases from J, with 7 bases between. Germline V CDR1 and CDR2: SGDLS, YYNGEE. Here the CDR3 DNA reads TGTGCCAGCAGCGTAGGAGGGGGCTATGGCTACACCTTC. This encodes CASSVGGGYGYTF.

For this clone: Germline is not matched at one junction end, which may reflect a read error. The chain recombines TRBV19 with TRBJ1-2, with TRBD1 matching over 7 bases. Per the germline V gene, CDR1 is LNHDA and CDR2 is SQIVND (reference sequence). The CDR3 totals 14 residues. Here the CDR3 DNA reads TGTGCCAGTAGTACCTCCGGGACAGACTACGGCTACACCTTC. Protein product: CASSTSGTDYGYTF.

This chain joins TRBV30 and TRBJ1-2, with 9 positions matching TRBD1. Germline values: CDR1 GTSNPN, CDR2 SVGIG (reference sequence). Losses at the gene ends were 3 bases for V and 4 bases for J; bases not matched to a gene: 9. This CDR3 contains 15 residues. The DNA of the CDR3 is TGTGCCTGGAGCAATCCGGGACAGGGAAGCTATGGCTACACCTTC. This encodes CAWSNPGQGSYGYTF.

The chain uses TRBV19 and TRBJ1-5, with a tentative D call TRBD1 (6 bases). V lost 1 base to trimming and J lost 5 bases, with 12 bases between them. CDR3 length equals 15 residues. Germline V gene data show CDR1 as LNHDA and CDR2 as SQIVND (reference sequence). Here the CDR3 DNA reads TGTGCCAGTAGTATAGGGGGGGGCCCTTATCAGCCCCAGCATTTT. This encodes CASSIGGGPYQPQHF.

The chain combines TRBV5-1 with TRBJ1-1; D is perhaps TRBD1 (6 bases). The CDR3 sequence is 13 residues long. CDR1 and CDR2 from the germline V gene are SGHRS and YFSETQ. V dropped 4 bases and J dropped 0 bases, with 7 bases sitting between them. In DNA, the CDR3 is TGCGCCAGCAGCCAGGGGCTGAACACTGAAGCTTTCTTT. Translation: CASSQGLNTEAFF.

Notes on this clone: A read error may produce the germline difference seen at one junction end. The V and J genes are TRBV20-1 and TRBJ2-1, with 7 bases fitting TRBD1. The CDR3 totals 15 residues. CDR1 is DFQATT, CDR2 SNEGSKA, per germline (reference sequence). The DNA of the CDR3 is TGCAGTGCTATTGACGGGACAGTTGGTAACAAAGAGCAGTTCTTC. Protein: CSAIDGTVGNKEQFF.